This passage covers 18 T cell receptor beta chains from one sample sequenced in a study of blood T cells in healthy people across ages. A J-beta primer mix and a sample-barcoded 5' primer were used in a second PCR of roughly 6 to 11 cycles. TCRdb fed the 5' RACE reads into MiXCR, producing one record per CDR3 protein. The data contain about 2 million distinct CDR3 sequences, less than 50% of them singletons. The specimen sequenced was blood. The receptor set was obtained from a woman aged 35 to 49 in good health.

J is TRBJ1-5 and V is TRBV20-1, with D tentatively TRBD1 (6 bases). Germline V CDR1 and CDR2: DFQATT, SNEGSKA (reference sequence). The CDR3 is 17 residues long. The V end was cut by 0 bases, the J end by 0 bases, with 15 bases between. The CDR3 nucleotides read TGCAGTGCTAGAGATCTAAGGGGGGGTTATAGCAATCAGCCCCAGCATTTT. Amino acid sequence: CSARDLRGGYSNQPQHF.

The J gene is TRBJ1-1, the V gene TRBV6-5; perhaps TRBD1 as D (5 bases). In germline, CDR1 is MNHEY, CDR2 SVGAGI. This CDR3 has 16 residues. Trimming stripped 5 bases from V and 0 bases from J, with 16 bases between. CDR3 bases: TGTGCCAGCAGTCCCGGCAGGGTGCTCGTGAACACTGAAGCTTTCTTT. This codes for CASSPGRVLVNTEAFF.

The rearrangement joins TRBV20-1 to TRBJ1-6; tentative D call: TRBD1 (5 bases). In germline, CDR1 is DFQATT, CDR2 SNEGSKA (reference sequence). The CDR3 extends over 14 amino acids. Trimming took 5 bases from V and 7 from J, leaving 15 bases between them. Written as DNA, the CDR3 is TGCAGTGCTCAAGACGGGGGAATCAATTCACCCCTCCACTTT. Amino acids: CSAQDGGINSPLHF.

V is TRBV4-3 and J is TRBJ2-2; 11 bases agree with TRBD2. V was clipped by 4 bases and J by 7 bases; unmatched bases: 2. This CDR3 has 14 amino acids. Germline loops: CDR1 LGHNA, CDR2 YSLEER. CDR3 in amino acids: CASSPGLAVGELFF. CDR3 sequence (DNA): TGCGCCAGCAGCCCGGGACTAGCGGTCGGGGAGCTGTTTTTT.

The V call is TRBV6-2 or TRBV6-3, the J call TRBJ1-2; tentative D call: TRBD1 (5 bases). The germline V gene has CDR1 MNHEY and CDR2 SVGEGT. The CDR3 totals 12 residues. The germline V and J ends were trimmed by 7 bases and 7 bases, with 13 bases remaining between them. DNA of the CDR3: TGTGCCAGCACGGGCAGGGCTCGTGGCTACACCTTC. Protein sequence: CASTGRARGYTF.

The V gene is TRBV5-1, the J gene TRBJ2-1; 8 nucleotides match TRBD1. Germline values: CDR1 SGHRS, CDR2 YFSETQ. This CDR3 region has 15 residues. J lost 4 bases, V lost 4 bases, and 7 bases had no gene match. In DNA, the CDR3 is TGCGCCAGCAGCCCGCAGGGGGCCGAGTACAATGAGCAGTTCTTC. Its translation: CASSPQGAEYNEQFF.

The rearrangement uses TRBV6-1 and TRBJ2-7; D gene unclear. TRBJ2-5 matches the DNA end more closely, so the J call is doubtful. This CDR3 has 13 amino acids. CDR1 is MNHNS, CDR2 SASEGT, per germline. CDR3 in DNA: TGTGCCAGCAGTGAAGTTAGCTCATGGACCCAGTACTTC. Its protein is CASSEVSSWTQYF.

The chain carries TRBV6-5 and TRBJ1-1, with D perhaps TRBD1 (6 bases). The germline V and J ends were trimmed by 0 bases and 1 base, with 15 bases remaining between them. CDR1 MNHEY and CDR2 SVGAGI come from the germline V gene. The CDR3 runs to 17 residues. CDR3 sequence: CASSYSKGVLTNTEAFF. CDR3 nucleotides: TGTGCCAGCAGTTACTCGAAGGGGGTTCTCACGAACACTGAAGCTTTCTTT.

The CDR3 DNA is TGTGCCAGCAGCTTCCGGGCCGTCTCCTACAATGAGCAGTTCTTC. Amino acids: CASSFRAVSYNEQFF. This chain connects TRBV5-6 to TRBJ2-1; D unresolved. CDR3 length equals 15 residues. Germline V gene lookup returns CDR1 SGHDT and CDR2 YYEEEE. Trimming cost V 2 bases and J 0 bases, with 9 bases left between them.

In this sample, this clonotype turned up many times. The V and J genes are TRBV27 and TRBJ2-7, with TRBD2 as a possible D gene (7 bases). CDR1 MNHEY and CDR2 SMNVEV come from the germline V gene (reference sequence). This CDR3 is built from 15 residues. V dropped 3 bases and J dropped 1 base, with 13 bases sitting between them. CDR3 residues: CASSFGGGPSYEQYF. The CDR3 nucleotides are TGTGCCAGCAGTTTCGGCGGGGGCCCTTCCTACGAGCAGTACTTC.

V and J are TRBV20-1 and TRBJ1-2; D is unresolved. The CDR3 is 15 amino acids. Per germline, CDR1 DFQATT and CDR2 SNEGSKA (reference sequence). Trimming cost V 3 bases and J 0 bases, with 14 bases left between them. The CDR3 spells CSASDMTDANYGYTF. Written as DNA, the CDR3 is TGCAGTGCTAGTGACATGACCGACGCTAACTATGGCTACACCTTC.

The sample holds a few counts of this clonotype. The chain couples TRBV5-1 to TRBJ2-4; 12 bases line up with TRBD1. There are 15 residues in the CDR3. Losses at the gene ends were 4 bases for V and 13 bases for J; bases not matched to a gene: 12. Germline assignment: CDR1 SGHRS and CDR2 YFSETQ. The CDR3: CASSNGDRGLEEQYF. The CDR3 coding sequence is TGCGCCAGCAGCAATGGGGACAGGGGGCTTGAAGAGCAGTACTTC.

The chain's CDR3 is CSARDRTPGANVLTF. The CDR3 DNA reads TGCAGTGCTAGAGATCGGACTCCAGGGGCCAACGTCCTGACTTTC. The chain uses TRBV20-1 and TRBJ2-6, with D possibly matching TRBD2 (5 bases). Germline V gives CDR1 DFQATT, CDR2 SNEGSKA (reference sequence). This CDR3 contains 15 residues. The V end lost 0 bases, the J end lost 4 bases, and 10 bases lay between the germline ends.

The chain joins TRBV27 to TRBJ2-7; D unclear. The CDR3 runs to 13 residues. Trimming left V 6 bases short and J 5 bases short, with 14 bases between. Germline assignment: CDR1 MNHEY and CDR2 SMNVEV (reference sequence). The CDR3 DNA reads as TGTGCCAGCAGCCGGACCCTAAGGCACGAGCAGTACTTC. Encoded protein: CASSRTLRHEQYF.

This chain uses TRBV25-1 with TRBJ1-5; D gene ambiguous. There are 14 residues in the CDR3. Trimming shortened V by 5 bases and J by 3 bases, and 11 bases separated the two germline ends. In germline, CDR1 is MGHDK, CDR2 SYGVNS. The CDR3 DNA reads as TGTGCCAGCAGTCAAAAGGGCTACAATCAGCCCCAGCATTTT. Residues: CASSQKGYNQPQHF.

This rearrangement joins TRBV20-1 to TRBJ1-1; a weak D match, TRBD1 (5 bases). The ends were cut back, 6 bases at V and 5 bases at J, with 16 bases in the middle. The CDR3 loop spans 13 amino acids. CDR1 and CDR2 from the germline V gene are DFQATT and SNEGSKA (reference sequence). Written as DNA, the CDR3 is TGCAGTGCAACGTACAGTAGACAGACTGAAGCTTTCTTT. This encodes CSATYSRQTEAFF.

This sequence joins TRBV18 and TRBJ2-1; no clear D. Germline loops: CDR1 KGHSH, CDR2 LQKENI. CDR3 length: 13 amino acids. The V end was cut by 0 bases, the J end by 8 bases, with 8 bases between. CDR3 region: CASSPPTMDEQFF. For the CDR3, the DNA is TGTGCCAGCTCACCACCAACAATGGATGAGCAGTTCTTC.

The CDR3 is CASSPGLGGNNEQFF. CDR3 DNA sequence: TGTGCCAGCAGCCCGGGACTAGGGGGGAACAATGAGCAGTTCTTC. The chain recombines TRBV7-2 with TRBJ2-1; 8 nucleotides line up with TRBD2. The V gene end was trimmed by 5 bases and the J gene end by 5 bases; junction bases not matched to a gene: 8. Germline V gives CDR1 SGHTA, CDR2 FQGNSA. This CDR3 region has 15 residues. Looking up the rest from reference TRBV7-2 and TRBJ2-1 gives the full variable domain: GAGVSQSPSNKVTEKGKDVELRCDPISGHTALYWYRQSLGQGLEFLIYFQGNSAPDKSGLPSDRFSAERTGGSVSTLTIQRTQQEDSAVYLCASSPGLGGNNEQFFGPGTRLTVL.